This T cell receptor beta chain derives from a study of identical twins. This clonotype occurred a few times. Its antigen is not known. Study conclusions and caveats: There were fewer insertions in abundant cord blood beta clonotypes, but memory repertoires showed no such pattern.

MiXCR, applied by TCRdb to the 5' RACE reads, yields one record per CDR3 protein. The sample has more than 1.5 million distinct CDR3 sequences, around 33% seen once. Input material: cord blood. The TCR was taken from a newborn girl in good health.

The CDR3 nucleotides are TGTGCCAGCAGTTTCGGCTCTCCAGCGGGGATCAATGAGCAGTTCTTC. Translated: CASSFGSPAGINEQFF. The rearrangement links TRBV12-3 or TRBV12-4 to TRBJ2-1, with 7 bases identical to TRBD2. CDR3 size: 16 residues. With V trimmed by 3 bases and J by 6 bases, 11 bases remained unmatched.